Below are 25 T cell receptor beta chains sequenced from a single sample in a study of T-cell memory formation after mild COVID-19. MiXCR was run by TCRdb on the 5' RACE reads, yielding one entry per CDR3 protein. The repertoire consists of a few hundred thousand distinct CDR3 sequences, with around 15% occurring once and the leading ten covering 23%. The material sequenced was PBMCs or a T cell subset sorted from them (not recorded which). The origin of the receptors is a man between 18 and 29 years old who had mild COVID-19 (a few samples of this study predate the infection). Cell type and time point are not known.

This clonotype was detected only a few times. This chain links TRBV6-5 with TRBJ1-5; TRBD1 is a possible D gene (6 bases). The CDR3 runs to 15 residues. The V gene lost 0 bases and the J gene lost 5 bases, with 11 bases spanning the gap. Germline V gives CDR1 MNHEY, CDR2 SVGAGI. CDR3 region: CASSYSQGKHQPQHF. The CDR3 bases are TGTGCCAGCAGTTACTCCCAGGGGAAGCATCAGCCCCAGCATTTT.

CDR3 coding DNA: TGTGCCAGCAGTCGGTTTCCGGGCATCAACGGTGAGCAGTTCTTC. Its translation: CASSRFPGINGEQFF. The chain links TRBV27 to TRBJ2-1; D is unclear. From germline, CDR1 is MNHEY and CDR2 SMNVEV (reference sequence). The CDR3 sequence is 15 residues long. V was cut by 5 bases and J by 9 bases, with 20 bases left in between.

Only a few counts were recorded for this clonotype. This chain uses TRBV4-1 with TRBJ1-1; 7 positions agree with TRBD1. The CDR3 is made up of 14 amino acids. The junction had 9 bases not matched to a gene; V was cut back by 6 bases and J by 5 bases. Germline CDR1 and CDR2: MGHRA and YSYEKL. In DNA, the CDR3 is TGCGCCAGCAGACCTGAGGGGGCGCGGACTGAAGCTTTCTTT. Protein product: CASRPEGARTEAFF.

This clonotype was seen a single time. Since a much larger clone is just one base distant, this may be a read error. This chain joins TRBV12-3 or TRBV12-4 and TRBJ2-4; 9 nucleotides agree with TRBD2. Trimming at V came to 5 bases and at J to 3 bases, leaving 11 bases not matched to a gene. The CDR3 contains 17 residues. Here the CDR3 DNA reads TGTGCCAGCAGTACGCTAGCGGGGTGGCTTGGCAAAAACATTCAGTACTTC. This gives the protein CASSTLAGWLGKNIQYF.

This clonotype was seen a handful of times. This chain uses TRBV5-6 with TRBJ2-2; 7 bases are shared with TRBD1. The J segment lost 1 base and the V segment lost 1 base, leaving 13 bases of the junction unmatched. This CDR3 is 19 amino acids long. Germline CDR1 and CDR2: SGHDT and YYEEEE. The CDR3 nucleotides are TGTGCCAGCAGCTTGCGACCCGGGACAGCAGCCTGGAACACCGGGGAGCTGTTTTTT. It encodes CASSLRPGTAAWNTGELFF.

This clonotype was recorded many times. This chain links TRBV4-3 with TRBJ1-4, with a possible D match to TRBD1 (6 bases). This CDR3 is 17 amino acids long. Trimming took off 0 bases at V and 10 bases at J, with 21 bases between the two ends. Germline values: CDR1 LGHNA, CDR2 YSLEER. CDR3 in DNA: TGCGCCAGCAGCCAAGATGTGACGGGGGCGTTGAGTGTAAAACTGTTTTTT. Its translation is CASSQDVTGALSVKLFF.

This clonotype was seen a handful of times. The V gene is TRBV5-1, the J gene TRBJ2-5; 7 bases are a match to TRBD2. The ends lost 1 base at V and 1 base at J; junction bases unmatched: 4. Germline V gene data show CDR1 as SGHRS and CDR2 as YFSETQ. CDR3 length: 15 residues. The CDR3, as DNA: TGCGCCAGCAGCTTGTGGGGGGGGTTCCAAGAGACCCAGTACTTC. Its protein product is CASSLWGGFQETQYF.

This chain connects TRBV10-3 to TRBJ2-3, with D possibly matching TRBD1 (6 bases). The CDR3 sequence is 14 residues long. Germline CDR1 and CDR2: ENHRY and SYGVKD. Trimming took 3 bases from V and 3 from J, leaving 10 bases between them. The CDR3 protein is CAISEQGRTDTQYF. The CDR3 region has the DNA TGTGCCATCAGTGAACAGGGAAGGACAGATACGCAGTATTTT.

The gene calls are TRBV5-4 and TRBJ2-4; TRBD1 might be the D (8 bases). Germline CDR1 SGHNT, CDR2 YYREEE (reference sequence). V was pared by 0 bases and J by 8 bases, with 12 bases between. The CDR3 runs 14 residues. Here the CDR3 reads CASSLGTGRDIQYF. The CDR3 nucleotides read TGTGCCAGCAGCTTGGGGACAGGGAGGGACATTCAGTACTTC. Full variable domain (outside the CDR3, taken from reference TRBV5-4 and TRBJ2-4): ETGVTQSPTHLIKTRGQQVTLRCSSQSGHNTVSWYQQALGQGPQFIFQYYREEENGRGNFPPRFSGLQFPNYSSELNVNALELDDSALYLCASSLGTGRDIQYFGAGTRLSVL.

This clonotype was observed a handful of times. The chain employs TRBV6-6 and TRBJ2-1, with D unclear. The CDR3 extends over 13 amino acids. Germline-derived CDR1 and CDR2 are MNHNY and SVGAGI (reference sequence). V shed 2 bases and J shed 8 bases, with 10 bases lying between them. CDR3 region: CASSYGSLDEQFF. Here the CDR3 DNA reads TGTGCCAGCAGTTACGGTAGCTTGGATGAGCAGTTCTTC.

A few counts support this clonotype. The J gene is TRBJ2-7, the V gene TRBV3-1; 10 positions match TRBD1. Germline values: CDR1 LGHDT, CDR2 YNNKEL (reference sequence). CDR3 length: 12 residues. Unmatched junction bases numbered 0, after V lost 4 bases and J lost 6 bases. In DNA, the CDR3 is TGTGCCAGCAGCCGGGACAGGGGCGAGCAGTACTTC. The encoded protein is CASSRDRGEQYF.

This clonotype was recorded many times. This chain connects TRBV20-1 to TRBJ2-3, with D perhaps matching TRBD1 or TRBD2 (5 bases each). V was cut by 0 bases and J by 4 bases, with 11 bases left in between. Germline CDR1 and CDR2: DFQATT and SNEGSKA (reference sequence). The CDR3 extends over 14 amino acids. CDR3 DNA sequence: TGCAGTGCTAGAGATGCAGTGGGGGCAGATACGCAGTATTTT. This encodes CSARDAVGADTQYF.

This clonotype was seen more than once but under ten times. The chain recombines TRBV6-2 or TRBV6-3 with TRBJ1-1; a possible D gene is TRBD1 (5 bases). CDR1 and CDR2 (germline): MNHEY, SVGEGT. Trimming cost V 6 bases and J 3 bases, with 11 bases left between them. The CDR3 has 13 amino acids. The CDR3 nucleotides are TGTGCCAGCAGGTGGGGCGCCGACACTGAAGCTTTCTTT. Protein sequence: CASRWGADTEAFF.

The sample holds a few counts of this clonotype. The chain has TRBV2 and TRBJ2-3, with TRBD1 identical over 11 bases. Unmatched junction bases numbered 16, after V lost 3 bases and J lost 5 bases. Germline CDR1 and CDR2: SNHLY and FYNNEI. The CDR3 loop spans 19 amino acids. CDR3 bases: TGTGCCAGCAGTGATAATCCATGGGAAGGACAGGGGGCGAGAGATACGCAGTATTTT. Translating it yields CASSDNPWEGQGARDTQYF.

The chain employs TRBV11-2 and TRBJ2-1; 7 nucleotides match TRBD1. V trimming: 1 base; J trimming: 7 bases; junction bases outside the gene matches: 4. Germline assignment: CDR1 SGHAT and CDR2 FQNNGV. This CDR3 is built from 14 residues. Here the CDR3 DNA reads TGTGCCAGCAGCTTAGGACAGGGCTCGAATGAGCAGTTCTTC. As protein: CASSLGQGSNEQFF.

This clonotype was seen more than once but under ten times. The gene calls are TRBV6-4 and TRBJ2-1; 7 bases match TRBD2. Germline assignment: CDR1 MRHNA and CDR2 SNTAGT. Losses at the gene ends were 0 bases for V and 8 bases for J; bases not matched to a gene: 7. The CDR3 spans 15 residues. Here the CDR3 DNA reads TGTGCCAGCAGTGACTCTGGCGGGGGTTGGGATGAGCAGTTCTTC. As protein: CASSDSGGGWDEQFF.

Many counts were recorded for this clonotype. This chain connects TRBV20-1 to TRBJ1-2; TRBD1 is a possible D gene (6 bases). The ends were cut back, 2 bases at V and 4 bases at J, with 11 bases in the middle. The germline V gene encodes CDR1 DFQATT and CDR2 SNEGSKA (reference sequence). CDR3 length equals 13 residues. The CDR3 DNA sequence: TGCAGTGCTAGATACAGGGTAGTCTATGGCTACACCTTC. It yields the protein CSARYRVVYGYTF.

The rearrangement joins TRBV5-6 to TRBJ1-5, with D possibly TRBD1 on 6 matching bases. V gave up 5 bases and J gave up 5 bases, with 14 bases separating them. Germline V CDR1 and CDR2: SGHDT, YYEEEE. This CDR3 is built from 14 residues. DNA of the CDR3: TGTGCCAGCAGTCAAGAGGGGGACGATCAGCCCCAGCATTTT. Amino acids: CASSQEGDDQPQHF.

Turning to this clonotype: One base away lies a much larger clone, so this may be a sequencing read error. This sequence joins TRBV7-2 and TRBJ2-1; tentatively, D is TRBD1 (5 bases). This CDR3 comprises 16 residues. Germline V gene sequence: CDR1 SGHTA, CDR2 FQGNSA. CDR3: CASCLGVVPSYNEQFF. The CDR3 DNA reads TGTGCCAGCTGCTTAGGGGTAGTTCCCTCCTACAATGAGCAGTTCTTC.

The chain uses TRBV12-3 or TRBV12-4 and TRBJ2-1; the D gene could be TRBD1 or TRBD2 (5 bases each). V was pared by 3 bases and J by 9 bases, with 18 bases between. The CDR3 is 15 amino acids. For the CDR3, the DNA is TGTGCCAGCAGTTTTGCGGCAGGGAGCCTCGCTGAGCAGTTCTTC. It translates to CASSFAAGSLAEQFF.

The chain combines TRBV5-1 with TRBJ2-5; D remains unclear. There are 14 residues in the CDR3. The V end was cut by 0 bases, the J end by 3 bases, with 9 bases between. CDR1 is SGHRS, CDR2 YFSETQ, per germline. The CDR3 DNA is TGCGCCAGCAGCTTGGGTCCGGCCGAAGAGACCCAGTACTTC. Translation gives CASSLGPAEETQYF.

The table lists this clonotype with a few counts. CDR3 loop: CASIEGGNSGANVLTF. In nucleotides, the CDR3 is TGTGCCAGCATCGAGGGGGGTAACTCTGGGGCCAACGTCCTGACTTTC. The rearrangement uses TRBV7-9 and TRBJ2-6; D is tentatively TRBD1 or TRBD2 (6 bases each). This CDR3 contains 16 residues. The V gene lost 7 bases and the J gene lost 0 bases, with 13 bases spanning the gap. Germline loops: CDR1 SEHNR, CDR2 FQNEAQ (reference sequence).

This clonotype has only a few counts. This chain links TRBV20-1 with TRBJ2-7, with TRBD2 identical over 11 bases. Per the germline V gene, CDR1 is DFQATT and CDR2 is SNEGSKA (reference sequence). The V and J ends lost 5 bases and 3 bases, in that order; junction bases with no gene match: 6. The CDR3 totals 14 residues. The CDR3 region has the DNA TGCAGTGCTGACGGACTAGCGGGTCACTACGAGCAGTACTTC. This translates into CSADGLAGHYEQYF.

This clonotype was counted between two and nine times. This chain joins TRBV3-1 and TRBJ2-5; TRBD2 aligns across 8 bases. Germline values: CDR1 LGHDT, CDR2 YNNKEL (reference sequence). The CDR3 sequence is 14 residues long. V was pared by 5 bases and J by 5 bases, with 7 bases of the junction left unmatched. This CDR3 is CASSNSGGLETQYF. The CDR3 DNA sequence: TGTGCCAGCAGCAACTCGGGGGGGTTGGAGACCCAGTACTTC.

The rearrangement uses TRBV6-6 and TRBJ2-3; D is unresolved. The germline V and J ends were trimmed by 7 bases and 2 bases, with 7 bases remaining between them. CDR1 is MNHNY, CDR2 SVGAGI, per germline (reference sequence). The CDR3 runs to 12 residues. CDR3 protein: CASKRLTDTQYF. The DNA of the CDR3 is TGTGCCAGCAAGCGTCTCACAGATACGCAGTATTTT.